This TCR beta chain stems from a study of Graves' ophthalmopathy and Graves' hyperthyroidism. Study-wide findings and caveats: Blood samples also showed most expanded thyroid clonotypes exceeding 0.001 frequency.

Amplified material comprised TCR beta CDR3 regions derived from RNA transcripts. Second-round multiplex PCR followed a first-round RT-PCR using HTBI primers. Via MiXCR, TCRdb re-called the multiplex PCR reads, giving one row per CDR3 protein. The table has about 1.2 million distinct CDR3 sequences, approximately 35% seen once. Comment on this clonotype: The antigen is undetermined.

CDR1 and CDR2 (germline): SGHTA, FQGNSA. The CDR3 runs 18 residues. J was trimmed by 5 bases and V by 6 bases; bases with no gene match: 13. Sequenced material: peripheral blood or thyroid tissue (not recorded which). The V gene is TRBV7-2, the J gene TRBJ2-7; 16 positions agree with TRBD2. The source of this sequence is an adult man with Graves' hyperthyroidism. CDR3 residues: CASRDGTSGRAGSHEQYF. The CDR3 region has the DNA TGTGCCAGCAGGGATGGGACTAGCGGGAGGGCCGGGTCCCACGAGCAGTACTTC.